Listed here are 25 T cell receptor beta chains from one sample, sequenced in a study of T-cell reconstitution after alpha-beta-depleted transplantation in children. Preparation of the TCRbeta library used unique molecular identifiers. In TCRdb, the PCR reads were re-called with MiXCR into one record per CDR3 protein. The table includes hundreds of thousands of distinct CDR3 sequences, 10% to 15% detected once. Material: PBMCs, mostly from graft donor cells, obtained 360 days after TCRalphabeta/CD19-depleted stem cell transplant. The receptors shown here come from a male patient between 10 and 17 years old who had a stem cell transplant for acute myeloid leukemia, so the T cells may come from the graft donor.

There are many counts of this clonotype. The chain couples TRBV12-3 or TRBV12-4 to TRBJ1-5; D unresolved. This CDR3 spans 14 amino acids. V lost 1 base and J lost 0, with 4 bases in between. This chain's CDR3 is CASSLGHSNQPQHF. CDR3 nucleotides: TGTGCCAGCAGTTTAGGTCATAGCAATCAGCCCCAGCATTTT.

A few counts support this clonotype. The chain is built from TRBV27 and TRBJ2-7, with D possibly matching TRBD2 (5 bases). This CDR3 region has 15 residues. Trimming left V 1 base short and J 3 bases short, with 13 bases between. The germline gives CDR1 MNHEY, CDR2 SMNVEV (reference sequence). CDR3 coding DNA: TGTGCCAGCAGTTTATTGAGGGTTGCCTTCTACGAGCAGTACTTC. Protein product: CASSLLRVAFYEQYF.

This sequence joins TRBV29-1 and TRBJ2-7; no clear D. V lost 4 bases and J 3 bases, leaving 13 bases between the germline ends. The CDR3 is 13 residues long. Per germline, CDR1 SQVTM and CDR2 ANQGSEA. The CDR3 spells CSVVVIPLYEQYF. The CDR3 nucleotides are TGCAGCGTTGTAGTGATACCACTCTACGAGCAGTACTTC.

The rearrangement joins TRBV5-1 to TRBJ2-7, with TRBD2 identical over 13 bases. CDR1 is SGHRS and CDR2 is YFSETQ in the germline V gene. Unmatched junction bases numbered 0, after V lost 3 bases and J lost 0 bases. The CDR3 runs 15 residues. The CDR3 bases are TGCGCCAGCAGCTGGACTAGCGGGGGCTCCTACGAGCAGTACTTC. Its protein product is CASSWTSGGSYEQYF.

The chain uses TRBV7-9 and TRBJ2-3; 11 nucleotides match TRBD2. Germline V gene lookup returns CDR1 SEHNR and CDR2 FQNEAQ (reference sequence). The V and J ends lost 3 bases and 2 bases, in that order; junction bases with no gene match: 7. The CDR3 has 17 amino acids. The CDR3 nucleotides are TGTGCCAGCAGCTTGAGTGCGACTAGCGGGACCACAGATACGCAGTATTTT. Residues: CASSLSATSGTTDTQYF.

This clonotype was counted many times. The chain couples TRBV5-1 to TRBJ2-1; 9 bases match TRBD2. The CDR3 length is 16 residues. CDR1 is SGHRS, CDR2 YFSETQ, per germline. V gave up 2 bases and J gave up 8 bases; unmatched junction bases: 11. In DNA form, the CDR3 reads TGCGCCAGCAGCTTTTTCGGCGGGAGGGCCCAGGATGAGCAGTTCTTC. This translates into CASSFFGGRAQDEQFF.

In its sample, this clonotype was seen many times. This chain links TRBV29-1 with TRBJ2-1, with TRBD2 identical over 10 bases. V gave up 6 bases and J gave up 4 bases; unmatched junction bases: 12. From germline, CDR1 is SQVTM and CDR2 ANQGSEA. The CDR3 loop spans 16 amino acids. CDR3 nucleotides: TGCAGCGTCCGAACTAGCGGGACTTTGCTTTACAATGAGCAGTTCTTC. The encoded protein is CSVRTSGTLLYNEQFF.

This clonotype was detected only a few times. V usage is TRBV25-1 and J usage is TRBJ1-1; perhaps TRBD1 as D (6 bases). Germline lookup yields CDR1 MGHDK and CDR2 SYGVNS. CDR3 size: 13 residues. The V end lost 6 bases, the J end lost 9 bases, and 17 bases lay between the germline ends. As DNA, the CDR3 is TGTGCCAGCAGCGACATGGGGGGCATGAAAGCTTTCTTT. Its protein is CASSDMGGMKAFF.

The table lists this clonotype with a few counts. V gene TRBV15 combines with J gene TRBJ2-5; TRBD1 is a possible D gene (6 bases). The CDR3 runs to 15 residues. Germline V gene sequence: CDR1 LNHNV, CDR2 YYDKDF (reference sequence). V lost 0 bases, J lost 7 bases, and 15 bases lay in between. This CDR3 is CATSREGTPSRTQYF. CDR3 nucleotide sequence: TGTGCCACCAGCAGAGAGGGGACACCCTCGCGGACCCAGTACTTC.

This clonotype has only a few counts. The chain is built from TRBV20-1 and TRBJ1-5; 9 bases fit TRBD1. CDR3 size: 16 residues. The germline V gene encodes CDR1 DFQATT and CDR2 SNEGSKA (reference sequence). Trimming at V came to 1 base and at J to 2 bases, leaving 6 bases not matched to a gene. The chain's CDR3 is CSARVPGQGGNQPQHF. CDR3 nucleotides: TGCAGTGCTAGAGTCCCGGGACAGGGTGGCAATCAGCCCCAGCATTTT.

This clonotype was detected only a few times. CDR3 sequence: CASSLTTGVPYSPLHF. The CDR3 nucleotides read TGCGCCAGCAGCTTGACGACAGGGGTACCGTATTCACCCCTCCACTTT. The chain joins TRBV5-1 to TRBJ1-6, with 8 nucleotides matching TRBD1. This CDR3 has 16 amino acids. Germline CDR1 is SGHRS and CDR2 is YFSETQ. Trimming at V came to 1 base and at J to 8 bases, leaving 8 bases not matched to a gene.

The V call is TRBV20-1, the J call TRBJ2-2; D unclear. This CDR3 contains 12 residues. Germline values: CDR1 DFQATT, CDR2 SNEGSKA (reference sequence). Trimming stripped 1 base from V and 6 bases from J, with 6 bases between. The CDR3 DNA reads TGCAGTGCTAGAGTCGTGTCCGGGGAGCTGTTTTTT. As protein: CSARVVSGELFF.

The genes are TRBV9 and TRBJ2-5, with 10 bases lining up with TRBD1. This CDR3 is 16 amino acids long. Trimming at V came to 4 bases and at J to 0 bases, leaving 6 bases not matched to a gene. CDR1 is SGDLS, CDR2 YYNGEE, per germline. The DNA for the CDR3 is TGTGCCAGCAGCCTCCTGGACAGGGGGAACCAAGAGACCCAGTACTTC. This translates into CASSLLDRGNQETQYF.

This clonotype has ten or more counts. The V and J genes are TRBV9 and TRBJ2-7; 7 positions match TRBD1. Germline lookup yields CDR1 SGDLS and CDR2 YYNGEE. The J segment lost 0 bases and the V segment lost 2 bases, leaving 2 bases of the junction unmatched. CDR3 size: 14 residues. The CDR3 loop is CASSVGTDSYEQYF. The CDR3 DNA is TGTGCCAGCAGCGTCGGGACAGACTCCTACGAGCAGTACTTC. Full variable domain (rest looked up from reference TRBV9 and TRBJ2-7): DSGVTQTPKHLITATGQRVTLRCSPRSGDLSVYWYQQSLDQGLQFLIQYYNGEERAKGNILERFSAQQFPDLHSELNLSSLELGDSALYFCASSVGTDSYEQYFGPGTRLTVT.

This clonotype was seen more than once but under ten times. The genes are TRBV29-1 and TRBJ2-7; tentatively, D is TRBD1 (6 bases). Trimming took off 5 bases at V and 2 bases at J, with 13 bases between the two ends. This CDR3 spans 13 amino acids. From germline, CDR1 is SQVTM and CDR2 ANQGSEA. Here the CDR3 DNA reads TGCAGCGTTCAGGGGAGACAGACCTACGAGCAGTACTTC. This codes for CSVQGRQTYEQYF.

This sequence joins TRBV4-3 and TRBJ2-6; 7 positions match TRBD1. Trimming at V came to 3 bases and at J to 3 bases, leaving 17 bases not matched to a gene. The CDR3 extends over 20 amino acids. CDR1 LGHNA and CDR2 YSLEER come from the germline V gene. The CDR3 spells CASSQSRQGSLWGGANVLTF. The CDR3, as DNA: TGCGCCAGCAGCCAGAGCCGACAGGGATCCTTGTGGGGTGGGGCCAACGTCCTGACTTTC.

The sample holds many counts of this clonotype. The gene calls are TRBV3-1 and TRBJ2-7, with TRBD1 matching over 10 bases. J lost 7 bases, V lost 7 bases, and 16 bases had no gene match. Germline lookup yields CDR1 LGHDT and CDR2 YNNKEL (reference sequence). The CDR3 covers 16 residues. The CDR3 coding sequence is TGTGCCAGCACCCCAAAAAATCGGGACAGGGGCGGAGAGCAGTACTTC. The encoded protein is CASTPKNRDRGGEQYF.

The chain couples TRBV6-5 to TRBJ2-7; D might be TRBD1 (6 bases). CDR1 is MNHEY and CDR2 is SVGAGI in the germline V gene. CDR3 length equals 16 residues. Trimming removed 0 bases at V and 3 bases at J, with 15 bases between. The CDR3 here is CASSYSGDRTSYEQYF. The DNA for the CDR3 is TGTGCCAGCAGTTACTCGGGTGACAGGACAAGCTACGAGCAGTACTTC.

This clonotype was picked up many times. The chain carries TRBV21-1 and TRBJ2-1. TRBV21-1 is tagged as a pseudogene. The CDR3 extends over 15 amino acids. Written as DNA, the CDR3 is TGTGCCAGCAGCGAAAGACTGACTGGCTACAATGAGCAGTTCTTC. It codes for CASSERLTGYNEQFF.

The CDR3 loop is CASSQDGTAKNIQYF. The CDR3 DNA sequence: TGCGCCAGCAGCCAAGACGGGACAGCCAAAAACATTCAGTACTTC. V usage is TRBV4-3 and J usage is TRBJ2-4; D may match TRBD1 or TRBD2 (5 bases each). The germline V and J ends were trimmed by 0 bases and 0 bases, with 6 bases remaining between them. This CDR3 has 15 residues. The germline CDR1 and CDR2 sequences are LGHNA and YSLEER.

This clonotype was detected a few times. The J gene is TRBJ2-1, the V gene TRBV20-1, with D possibly called TRBD1 or TRBD2 (5 bases each). V lost 2 bases to trimming and J lost 4 bases, with 15 bases between them. This CDR3 is built from 15 residues. The germline CDR1 and CDR2 sequences are DFQATT and SNEGSKA (reference sequence). The CDR3 DNA is TGCAGTGCTAGACGTAGAGGGGCTTGGTACAATGAGCAGTTCTTC. Translated: CSARRRGAWYNEQFF.

A few counts support this clonotype. V is TRBV24-1 and J is TRBJ2-3; no clear D. Germline CDR1 is KGHDR and CDR2 is SFDVKD. The CDR3 length is 14 residues. Trimming pared 1 base from V and 5 bases from J, leaving 9 bases between. This CDR3 reads CATSDFGSKDTQYF. The CDR3 coding sequence is TGTGCCACCAGTGATTTTGGTAGTAAAGATACGCAGTATTTT.

V usage is TRBV29-1 and J usage is TRBJ2-7; no reliable D call. V shed 3 bases and J shed 3 bases, with 12 bases lying between them. Germline values: CDR1 SQVTM, CDR2 ANQGSEA. The CDR3 length is 13 residues. The CDR3 spells CSVEARIFYEQYF. CDR3 DNA: TGCAGCGTTGAGGCGAGAATATTCTACGAGCAGTACTTC.

The chain uses TRBV20-1 and TRBJ2-1; D not certain. The CDR3 totals 10 residues. Trimming took off 6 bases at V and 7 bases at J, with 7 bases between the two ends. The germline V gene encodes CDR1 DFQATT and CDR2 SNEGSKA (reference sequence). In nucleotides, the CDR3 is TGCAGTGCCTTGGAGAATGAGCAGTTCTTC. It yields the protein CSALENEQFF.

This clonotype showed up just a few times. V and J are TRBV7-9 and TRBJ2-3, with D perhaps given as TRBD1 or TRBD2 (5 bases each). Germline V gene data show CDR1 as SEHNR and CDR2 as FQNEAQ (reference sequence). CDR3 size: 15 residues. Trimming removed 5 bases at V and 2 bases at J, with 14 bases between. CDR3 residues: CASSRDGPTTDTQYF. The CDR3 DNA sequence: TGTGCCAGCAGCCGGGACGGACCGACCACAGATACGCAGTATTTT.